These 9 T cell receptor beta chains came from one sample sequenced in a study of PD-L1 blockade in urothelial cancer. Indicated time point: pretreatment peripheral blood. Clones were read by immunoSEQ multiplex PCR, and TCRdb kept only the in-frame ones, dropping some. Here the sample spans 95,000 to 100,000 clones, roughly 87% being singletons. The material sequenced was PBMCs, taken around atezolizumab (anti-PD-L1) treatment. The receptors originated from a man between 60 and 75 years old with urothelial cancer.

The chain is built from TRBV28 and TRBJ2-1, with no clear D. This CDR3 has 18 residues. The germline gives CDR1 MDHEN, CDR2 SYDVKM. Trimming cost V 6 bases and J 4 bases, with 25 bases left between them. CDR3: CASRGSRRPESRYNEQFF. The CDR3 coding sequence is TGTGCCAGCAGGGGTTCTAGAAGACCCGAGAGTCGATACAATGAGCAGTTCTTC.

In its sample, this clone was seen a few times. J is TRBJ1-5 and V is TRBV4-2; TRBD1 might be the D (5 bases). This CDR3 has 15 amino acids. Trimming removed 0 bases from V and 0 bases from J, with 6 bases in between. Germline-derived CDR1 and CDR2 are LGHNA and YNFKEQ. For the CDR3, the DNA is TGTGCCAGCAGCCAAGAGACAGATAGCAATCAGCCCCAGCATTTT. This codes for CASSQETDSNQPQHF.

The chain links TRBV15 to TRBJ2-7, with D perhaps matching TRBD1 (6 bases). The germline gives CDR1 LNHNV, CDR2 YYDKDF (reference sequence). With 0 bases removed from V and 5 bases from J, the gap between germline ends came to 17 bases. This CDR3 is built from 16 residues. DNA for the CDR3: TGTGCCACCAGCAGAGATGGGGGCCTACTTGTCCACGAGCAGTACTTC. This translates into CATSRDGGLLVHEQYF.

The count of this clone is one. J is TRBJ1-4 and V is TRBV6-6, with 7 positions matching TRBD1. Germline trimming cut 5 bases from V and 1 base from J; bases unmatched to any gene: 1. Germline loops: CDR1 MNHNY, CDR2 SVGAGI (reference sequence). The CDR3 is 14 amino acids. The CDR3 protein is CASSQGGTNEKLFF. The CDR3 DNA sequence: TGTGCCAGCAGTCAGGGGGGAACTAATGAAAAACTGTTTTTT.

The gene calls are TRBV28 and TRBJ1-2; 8 nucleotides align to TRBD1. The V and J ends lost 5 bases and 3 bases, in that order; junction bases with no gene match: 11. CDR1 MDHEN and CDR2 SYDVKM come from the germline V gene. The CDR3 contains 16 residues. The CDR3, as DNA: TGTGCCAGCAGTCCGACAAACAGGGGGGGCGACTATGGCTACACCTTC. Translation: CASSPTNRGGDYGYTF.

The J gene is TRBJ1-5, the V gene TRBV5-1; D perhaps matches TRBD1 (6 bases). This CDR3 is built from 15 residues. The ends were cut back, 4 bases at V and 3 bases at J, with 14 bases in the middle. The germline gives CDR1 SGHRS, CDR2 YFSETQ. CDR3 in DNA: TGCGCCAGCAGCCCCGCGGACAGTTACAATCAGCCCCAGCATTTT. This gives the protein CASSPADSYNQPQHF.

J is TRBJ2-1 and V is TRBV7-2; 10 bases are shared with TRBD2. In germline, CDR1 is SGHTA, CDR2 FQGNSA. CDR3 length equals 16 residues. V lost 0 bases to trimming and J lost 5 bases; unmatched junction nucleotides: 4. The CDR3 DNA sequence: TGTGCCAGCAGCTTAGCTCAGCGGGGGGGACACAATGAGCAGTTCTTC. This translates into CASSLAQRGGHNEQFF.

The V and J genes are TRBV30 and TRBJ2-2; possible D gene TRBD1, 6 bases. This CDR3 has 13 residues. Germline loops: CDR1 GTSNPN, CDR2 SVGIG (reference sequence). CDR3 region: CARRGGNTGELFF. Written as DNA, the CDR3 is TGTGCTCGCCGAGGGGGGAACACCGGGGAGCTGTTTTTT.

This clone was observed a handful of times. This chain uses TRBV28 with TRBJ2-3; 10 bases map to TRBD2. Germline V gene data show CDR1 as MDHEN and CDR2 as SYDVKM. There are 15 residues in the CDR3. The J segment lost 5 bases and the V segment lost 7 bases, leaving 9 bases of the junction unmatched. CDR3: CASISGRAVRDTQYF. DNA of the CDR3: TGTGCCAGCATAAGCGGGAGGGCCGTGAGAGATACGCAGTATTTT.